This entry concerns a single T cell receptor beta chain. The specificity of this receptor is unknown. No base quality information exists; no much larger clone differs at one position. In total, roughly 670 healthy bone marrow donors made up the cohort. All cohort members were sampled while nominally healthy, although unrecorded immune exposures were likely present. The donor tested CMV seronegative, placing the donor among the roughly 340 seronegative members of the cohort. A peripheral blood sample was provided by each donor, and peripheral blood mononuclear cells were used for TCR beta sequencing. The Qiagen DNeasy Blood Extraction Kit was used to extract genomic DNA from the blood cell samples. These data come from a study of cytomegalovirus exposure and HLA in healthy donors (dated by TCRdb to 2016 to 2017). Background on the whole study: An earlier analysis of approximately 590 of the donors reported approximately 270 Gb of sequence data and 117 million unique TCR beta sequences from roughly 200 million T cells. The study was designed to test whether signatures of past pathogen exposure could be identified by cataloging public T cell receptors. The T cell repertoires of several hundred subjects were profiled by immunosequencing and related to cytomegalovirus serostatus. Roughly 320 gigabases of sequencing data and around 80 million unique TCR sequences made up an early release that covered 500 to 650 HLA-typed donors. On average, 235,054 unique TCR beta nucleotide sequences were sequenced per donor among some 420 genotyped donors of the cohort, with 15% to 20% of those sequences being non-productive. The later analysis used no new phenotypic data to find candidate immune exposures, relying instead on TCR beta sequences and their occurrence across donors. Both class I and class II loci were covered by HLA typing, at four-digit resolution. Roughly 5 DR-DQ haplotypes were handled as single units for association and clustering, since linkage in the cohort was strong. A later analysis re-examined previously published TCR beta repertoires from several hundred donors and added high-resolution HLA genotyping to investigate patterns of TCR occurrence. A later genetic analysis used genome-wide SNP genotypes for about 60% of the roughly 700 donors, treating that subset as a discovery cohort. An earlier analysis of approximately 640 of the donors applied high-throughput TCR beta sequencing to assess whether each TCR beta V gene segment acted as functional or pseudogenic. To predict cytomegalovirus infection status, the study brought together high-throughput TCR immunosequencing, statistical association of individual TCRs with disease status, and machine learning. Typing coverage varied by locus: 629-630 donors for A, B, C, DRB1 and DQB1; roughly 510 for DQA1; about 590 for DPA1; roughly 450 for DPB1. Of the roughly 400 genotyped donors, 65% to 90% were placed in the genetic ancestry cluster associated with self-reported Caucasian donors. Besides the first cohort of 666 subjects, a separate validation cohort made up of roughly 120 different subjects was used. Alongside the repertoire data, information on donor age, sex, ethnicity and CMV serostatus was compiled. All discovery cohort repertoires had been generated on a single sequencing platform.

Library generation was performed with the immunoSEQ multiplex PCR assay. For the multiplex PCR, a mixture combining 60 forward primers for TCR Vbeta segments and 13 reverse primers for TCR Jbeta segments was used. The CDR3 region of rearranged TCR beta genes was amplified from genomic DNA with a multiplex PCR assay. The Illumina HiSeq System was used to sequence the amplified TCR beta libraries as 87-base-pair reads. The published analysis was carried out like this. Across the 666 repertoires, a later analysis counted around 80 million unique TCR beta chains, roughly 11 million of which were shared by at least two donors. A nearest-neighbor algorithm error-corrected the raw reads and collapsed the reads into unique sequences, merging closely related sequences to remove PCR and sequencing errors. Alignment of CDR3 sequences to IMGT reference sequences was used to assign V, D and J gene segments. For a sequence to be retained, a match of at least six nucleotides was required to both a V gene segment and a J gene segment. Rearrangements were called productive when the CDR3 lacked stop codons and stayed in frame with V and J; all others were non-productive. Following IMGT convention, CDR3 was defined as the stretch from the second conserved V-encoded cysteine to the conserved J-encoded phenylalanine. The earlier analysis of about 590 of the donors excluded sequences that lacked an unambiguous match to a single V gene segment. An earlier analysis of 587 of the donors called V segments functional above 56.7% productive rearrangements and segregating when the between-donor standard deviation exceeded 5%. A statistical classification framework was developed to diagnose cytomegalovirus status using the catalog of TCR beta chain sequences. V and J gene assignment, in a later analysis, came from comparing TCR nucleotide sequences with IMGT/GENE-DB human TR gene sequences. The TCRdist pipeline was used in a later analysis to assign CDR3 sequences and most-parsimonious VDJ recombination scenarios. In a later analysis, each TCR beta chain was defined by its CDR3 amino acid sequence together with its V-gene family, and reads lacking a unique V-gene family were excluded. To address suspected cross-contamination and a sequencing artifact, a later analysis removed approximately 600 highly shared, low-generation-probability nucleotide sequences. In a later analysis, a clonal expansion index was calculated for each public chain from normalized within-repertoire ranks of inferred template counts. A later analysis computed generation probabilities with a VDJ recombination model fitted to out-of-frame rearrangements, and checked the results against IGoR. In a later analysis, TCR-TCR, TCR-HLA and TCR-CMV co-occurrence was scored with hypergeometric tests, and a repertoire-size bias correction was applied to TCR pairs. In a later analysis, false discovery rates were estimated by permuting HLA or CMV assignments 20 times. A later analysis grouped co-occurring TCRs with DBSCAN, adding TCRdist sequence similarity when clustering within HLA-allele-positive subsets. Co-occurrence clustering excluded repertoires with fewer than 30,000 or more than 120,000 public chains, plus five with anomalous nucleotide sharing. TCRdb retrieved this table from immuneACCESS and kept in-frame rearrangements only. Not all clones are present; in checked studies, unresolved V genes account for under half, and no reason is known for the remainder. That table furnishes V, J and clone size, whereas the DNA furnished D and trimming. In this sample the table shows 190,000 or so clones, roughly four fifths of which occur a single time. Together, the top ten hold 1.6% of the sample.

The germline V gene encodes CDR1 MDHEN and CDR2 SYDVKM. V loses 5 bases of germline sequence and J loses 7 bases, and the interval between the two ends is 18 bases. The CDR3 starts with the cysteine, ends with the phenylalanine, and has 15 residues. Only the CDR3 DNA is retained, 45 bases long and in frame from the first base. Overall study outcomes, separate from this receptor: When HLA alleles, especially DR and DQ, strongly co-occurred, TCR associations were difficult to assign to individual alleles. Some 15 rarely observed V segments, including chromosome 9 orphons, were excluded from the earlier analysis of about 500 of the donors because counts were too low. A later analysis found that most CMV-associated TCR beta chains appeared HLA-restricted, with HLA associations seemingly driven largely by CMV exposure. In a later genetic analysis, a missense DCLRE1C variant was associated with V-gene and J-gene trimming of TCR beta chains, and the association was replicated in an independent cohort. Sequencing depth was assumed to be roughly uniform across donors in the presence/absence analyses, though that assumption may not hold. In a later genetic analysis, fewer N-insertions in productive TCRs were reported among donors in an Asian-associated ancestry cluster than the approximately 710-donor mean. Correlated functional status among segregating V segments might reflect linkage disequilibrium, but an unknown experimental factor could not be ruled out. Broadly in line with IMGT annotations, most TCR beta V segments showed up in productive rearrangements about 90% or about 30% of the time in an earlier analysis of some 590 of the donors. It was suggested by the authors that the approach could potentially be generalized to other disease states and immunological phenotypes. For the cohort, immune exposure information was limited to CMV serostatus. The study gave a list of about 170 TCR beta chains associated with cytomegalovirus. The sequencing pipeline was judged likely to have produced a cluster of highly shared sequence variants as a technical artifact. In a later analysis, HLA-associated TCR beta chains showed more clonal expansion and lower generation probabilities than non-associated chains that were equally common. A further reported finding was that TCR beta sequences accurately predicted the HLA-A and HLA-B alleles for most subjects in the first cohort. Most TCR sequences were seen in very few donors, while some public TCRs were found in many individuals. In both the original and validation cohorts, the classifier was reported to diagnose cytomegalovirus status with high specificity and sensitivity. Only TCR beta chains were sequenced in this cohort, and the absence of alpha or paired-chain data limited detectable features. HLA typing was unavailable for some donors at each locus, so association tests used only the typed subset. A few of the identified cytomegalovirus-associated TCR beta chains were confirmed in vitro to be specific for cytomegalovirus antigens. At a false discovery rate of 0.05, a later analysis linked about 17,000 TCR beta sequences to specific HLA alleles. According to a later analysis, TCR association rates differed among HLA loci, with DRB1 alleles showing the most associated TCRs and HLA-C alleles showing the fewest. A later analysis reported that several top co-occurrence clusters appeared linked to parvovirus B19, influenza, CMV and Epstein-Barr virus. Because the 87-base-pair reads could not distinguish some IMGT-functional V segments, including TRBV6-2 and TRBV6-3, those segments were excluded.

The rearranged chain carries TRBV28 and TRBJ2-1; TRBD2 could be the D gene, as 5 bases match. This TCR was sampled from a man in his fifties in good health and CMV-seronegative. The source material was PBMCs. The nucleotide sequence reads as follows: TGTGCCAGCAGTCAAACCGGGATCCCTCGGAATGAGCAGTTCTTC. This yields the protein CASSQTGIPRNEQFF.